What follows are 21 T cell receptor beta chains derived from one specimen sequenced in a study of OX40 agonist ivuxolimab in advanced cancers. The library was made by the immunoSEQ multiplex PCR assay. In TCRdb, the immuneACCESS table is reduced to in-frame sequences with V and J assigned. These tables do not hold every clone; where another copy was compared, an unresolved V gene accounts for under half, and the others remain unexplained. The sample table contains about 73,000 clones; only one count was recorded for about nine tenths of them. Around 0.7% of the sample is in the top ten clones. The sequencing here drew on CD4+ or CD8+ T cells sorted from blood, taken in a trial of the OX40 agonist ivuxolimab. The receptors were sampled from an adult with an advanced solid tumor such as melanoma, head and neck, liver or kidney cancer.

The V gene is TRBV14, the J gene TRBJ2-6; no clear D. V was pared by 3 bases and J by 2 bases, with 8 bases between. Germline loops: CDR1 SGHDN, CDR2 FVKESK. The CDR3 covers 15 residues. CDR3 nucleotide sequence: TGTGCCAGCAGCCACAGAGCAACTGGGGCCAACGTCCTGACTTTC. It encodes CASSHRATGANVLTF.

This clone has just a few counts. V usage is TRBV18 and J usage is TRBJ1-1, with D hard to call. The CDR3 totals 14 residues. Trimming left V 3 bases short and J 2 bases short, with 10 bases between. Germline CDR1 and CDR2: KGHSH and LQKENI. The chain's CDR3 is CASSPAQTNTEAFF. The CDR3 DNA reads TGTGCCAGCTCACCCGCGCAGACTAACACTGAAGCTTTCTTT.

This chain links TRBV28 with TRBJ1-5; unclear D gene. The CDR3 spans 15 residues. V was shortened by 4 bases and J by 8 bases, with 18 bases between the two germline ends. Germline V gives CDR1 MDHEN, CDR2 SYDVKM. The CDR3 DNA reads as TGTGCCAGCAGTTCTCCTCGAGGGTTTAGCGAGCCCCAGCATTTT. Protein: CASSSPRGFSEPQHF.

J is TRBJ2-7 and V is TRBV9, with unresolved D. Germline CDR1 and CDR2: SGDLS and YYNGEE. This CDR3 region has 14 residues. V was shortened by 0 bases and J by 2 bases, with 9 bases between the two germline ends. For the CDR3, the DNA is TGTGCCAGCAGCGTAGCGCAGGATACCTACGAGCAGTACTTC. This codes for CASSVAQDTYEQYF. Full variable domain (outside the CDR3, taken from reference TRBV9 and TRBJ2-7): DSGVTQTPKHLITATGQRVTLRCSPRSGDLSVYWYQQSLDQGLQFLIQYYNGEERAKGNILERFSAQQFPDLHSELNLSSLELGDSALYFCASSVAQDTYEQYFGPGTRLTVT.

The rearrangement uses TRBV6-6 and TRBJ2-3; 8 bases agree with TRBD2. The V gene's germline CDR1 is MNHNY and CDR2 SVGAGI (reference sequence). V shed 11 bases, J shed 2 bases, and the junction held 3 bases outside the gene matches. CDR3 length: 12 amino acids. CDR3 region: CASGGDTDTQYF. In DNA form, the CDR3 reads TGTGCCTCCGGGGGGGACACAGATACGCAGTATTTT.

The chain is built from TRBV19 and TRBJ1-1; D gene ambiguous. Trimming removed 1 base at V and 5 bases at J, with 17 bases between. CDR1 is LNHDA, CDR2 SQIVND, per germline (reference sequence). The CDR3 runs 16 residues. In DNA form, the CDR3 reads TGTGCCAGTAGTATAGCCCCGGGCTTAGGAGGGACTGAAGCTTTCTTT. This sequence encodes CASSIAPGLGGTEAFF. Complete variable domain (other parts from reference TRBV19 and TRBJ1-1): DGGITQSPKYLFRKEGQNVTLSCEQNLNHDAMYWYRQDPGQGLRLIYYSQIVNDFQKGDIAEGYSVSREKKESFPLTVTSAQKNPTAFYLCASSIAPGLGGTEAFFGQGTRLTVV.

J is TRBJ2-7 and V is TRBV29-1; 9 nucleotides agree with TRBD1. V trimming: 4 bases; J trimming: 7 bases; junction bases outside the gene matches: 11. Germline V CDR1 and CDR2: SQVTM, ANQGSEA. This CDR3 has 14 residues. For the CDR3, the DNA is TGCAGCGTTGCCTTCTCACAGGGGGCGAGGGAGCAGTACTTC. Its translation is CSVAFSQGAREQYF.

This sequence joins TRBV5-1 and TRBJ1-1; 9 bases map to TRBD1. Per the germline V gene, CDR1 is SGHRS and CDR2 is YFSETQ. The length of the CDR3 is 16 residues. Trimming cost V 4 bases and J 4 bases; bases outside gene matches: 11. CDR3 bases: TGCGCCAGCAGCCTACTAAGCCGGACAGGGGCCACTGAAGCTTTCTTT. Amino acid sequence: CASSLLSRTGATEAFF.

The chain links TRBV18 to TRBJ2-2; D possibly corresponds to TRBD1 (5 bases). The CDR3 is 16 residues long. Per the germline V gene, CDR1 is KGHSH and CDR2 is LQKENI. V was clipped by 2 bases and J by 4 bases, with 14 bases between them. The chain's CDR3 is CASSPEEKGATGELFF. CDR3 DNA: TGTGCCAGCTCACCAGAGGAAAAAGGGGCCACCGGGGAGCTGTTTTTT.

The chain has TRBV19 and TRBJ2-2; 10 bases match TRBD2. Germline-derived CDR1 and CDR2 are LNHDA and SQIVND (reference sequence). The CDR3 loop spans 17 amino acids. J was trimmed by 4 bases and V by 5 bases; bases with no gene match: 10. The CDR3 sequence: CASSPWSGGASTGELFF. The DNA for the CDR3 is TGTGCCAGTAGTCCCTGGAGCGGGGGGGCCAGCACCGGGGAGCTGTTTTTT.

CDR3 coding DNA: TGTGCCAGCAGCGTAGGGGCTAGCGGGAGCTTACATTACGAGCAGTACTTC. Protein product: CASSVGASGSLHYEQYF. The chain links TRBV9 to TRBJ2-7; 10 bases match TRBD2. Germline V gene sequence: CDR1 SGDLS, CDR2 YYNGEE. Trimming cost V 0 bases and J 4 bases; bases outside gene matches: 10. The length of the CDR3 is 17 residues.

The V and J genes are TRBV7-2 and TRBJ1-2; perhaps TRBD1 as D (5 bases). There are 14 residues in the CDR3. Trimming pared 5 bases from V and 2 bases from J, leaving 12 bases between. Looked up from germline, CDR1 is SGHTA and CDR2 is FQGNSA. CDR3 sequence reads: CASSRDGLNYGYTF. As DNA, the CDR3 is TGTGCCAGCAGCCGGGACGGCCTAAACTATGGCTACACCTTC.

The chain employs TRBV6-5 and TRBJ1-1; no clear D gene. Germline CDR1 is MNHEY and CDR2 is SVGAGI. Trimming cost V 2 bases and J 0 bases, with 7 bases left between them. This CDR3 has 14 amino acids. CDR3 residues: CASSYNRLNTEAFF. Here the CDR3 DNA reads TGTGCCAGCAGTTACAACAGATTGAACACTGAAGCTTTCTTT.

J is TRBJ1-2 and V is TRBV7-2; 8 bases are shared with TRBD1. Germline trimming cut 0 bases from V and 4 bases from J; bases unmatched to any gene: 4. This CDR3 spans 15 amino acids. Looked up from germline, CDR1 is SGHTA and CDR2 is FQGNSA. The CDR3: CASSLAQGAGYGYTF. CDR3 coding DNA: TGTGCCAGCAGCTTAGCGCAGGGGGCAGGCTATGGCTACACCTTC.

This clone was counted only a few times. The rearrangement uses TRBV6-5 and TRBJ2-6, with TRBD2 matching over 9 bases. The CDR3 runs to 15 residues. CDR1 and CDR2 from the germline V gene are MNHEY and SVGAGI. The V gene end was trimmed by 6 bases and the J gene end by 8 bases; junction bases not matched to a gene: 8. The CDR3 region has the DNA TGTGCCAGCAGGGATACTAGCGGGCAGACCAACGTCCTGACTTTC. It is translated as CASRDTSGQTNVLTF.

This chain connects TRBV19 to TRBJ1-2; D possibly corresponds to TRBD1 (5 bases). This CDR3 is built from 13 residues. Trimming took 3 bases from V and 4 from J, leaving 9 bases between them. Germline CDR1 reads LNHDA; CDR2 reads SQIVND (reference sequence). The CDR3 coding sequence is TGTGCCAGTAGTATGGGACTGATCTATGGCTACACCTTC. Its translation is CASSMGLIYGYTF.

This chain links TRBV19 with TRBJ1-4, with TRBD1 matching 7 bases. Losses at the gene ends were 2 bases for V and 4 bases for J; bases not matched to a gene: 10. This CDR3 is 17 amino acids long. Germline V CDR1 and CDR2: LNHDA, SQIVND (reference sequence). CDR3 region: CASSISGQPSFNEKLFF. For the CDR3, the DNA is TGTGCCAGTAGTATATCGGGACAGCCGTCGTTTAATGAAAAACTGTTTTTT.

The rearrangement joins TRBV5-1 to TRBJ1-6; D is unclear. V lost 3 bases and J lost 0, with 7 bases in between. The CDR3 loop spans 15 amino acids. The V gene's germline CDR1 is SGHRS and CDR2 YFSETQ. The CDR3 loop is CASSSVSSYNSPLHF. DNA for the CDR3: TGCGCCAGCAGCTCAGTGAGCTCCTATAATTCACCCCTCCACTTT.

This chain connects TRBV5-1 to TRBJ1-5; TRBD1 aligns across 8 bases. The CDR3 has 15 residues. V lost 0 bases, J lost 2 bases, and 1 base stayed unmatched. Germline V gene sequence: CDR1 SGHRS, CDR2 YFSETQ. The CDR3 loop is CASSLEGQGNQPQHF. As DNA, the CDR3 is TGCGCCAGCAGCTTGGAGGGACAGGGCAATCAGCCCCAGCATTTT.

V and J are TRBV7-9 and TRBJ1-4; D possibly corresponds to TRBD1 (5 bases). This CDR3 comprises 16 residues. Per germline, CDR1 SEHNR and CDR2 FQNEAQ (reference sequence). V shed 0 bases and J shed 8 bases, with 16 bases lying between them. The CDR3 sequence: CASSLARGTQKEKLFF. CDR3 nucleotides: TGTGCCAGCAGCTTAGCGCGTGGGACCCAAAAAGAAAAACTGTTTTTT.

The chain has TRBV5-1 and TRBJ2-3; possibly TRBD2 for D (6 bases). The germline V and J ends were trimmed by 2 bases and 4 bases, with 11 bases remaining between them. The germline V gene has CDR1 SGHRS and CDR2 YFSETQ. The CDR3 covers 14 residues. The CDR3 loop reads CASSFDGSSDTQYF. Here the CDR3 DNA reads TGCGCCAGCAGCTTTGACGGGAGTTCAGATACGCAGTATTTT.